The present TCR beta chain was sequenced within a study of blood T cell repertoires in COVID-19. Study at large: There were acute and convalescent COVID-19 samples, and they came from the United States, Italy and Spain. PBMCs, B-cell-depleted T cells, or T cells provided the cDNA or gDNA that made up the material.

In the source study's methods: It was from reference gene primer amplification that nucleated cell counts were estimated. Here immunoSEQ multiplex PCR was the method, and the copy in TCRdb shows in-frame clones only, minus some. D and trimming were read from the DNA, whereas the V and J calls and clone size are those reported in that table. Among just over 90,000 clones listed, roughly 88% were seen once. With 3 bases clipped from V and 5 bases from J, the junction kept 4 bases outside the gene matches. The CDR3 loop spans 13 amino acids. Germline-derived CDR1 and CDR2 are SGHRS and YFSETQ. This chain connects TRBV5-1 to TRBJ1-2, with 7 bases matching TRBD1. The source is a human donor with active COVID-19. The donor label of this sample is uncertain. The sequencing sample was made of peripheral blood. The DNA for the CDR3 is TGCGCCAGCAGCTCCGGGACAGCTTATGGCTACACCTTC. This gives the protein CASSSGTAYGYTF.